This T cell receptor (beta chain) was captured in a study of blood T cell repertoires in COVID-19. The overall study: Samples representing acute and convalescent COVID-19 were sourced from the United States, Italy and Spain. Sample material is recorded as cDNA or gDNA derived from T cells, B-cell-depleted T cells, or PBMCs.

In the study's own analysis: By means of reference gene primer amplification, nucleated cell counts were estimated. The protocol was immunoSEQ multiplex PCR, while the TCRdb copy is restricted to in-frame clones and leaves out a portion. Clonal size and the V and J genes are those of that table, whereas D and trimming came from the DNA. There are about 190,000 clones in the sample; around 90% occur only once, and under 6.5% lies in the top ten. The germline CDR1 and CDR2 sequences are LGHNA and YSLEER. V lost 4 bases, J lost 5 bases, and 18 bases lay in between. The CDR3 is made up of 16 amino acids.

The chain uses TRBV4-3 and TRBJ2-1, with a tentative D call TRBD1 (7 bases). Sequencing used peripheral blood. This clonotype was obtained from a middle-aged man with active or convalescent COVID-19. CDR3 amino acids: CASSLDAGGSNNEQFF. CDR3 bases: TGCGCCAGCAGCCTAGACGCAGGGGGGAGTAACAATGAGCAGTTCTTC.